This TCR delta chain was captured by sequencing in a study of gamma-delta T cells after stem cell transplantation. Trimming left V 3 bases short and J 7 bases short, with 20 bases between. Germline assignment: CDR1 GEAIGNYY and CDR2 EKD. This CDR3 region has 15 residues. Remarks on this clone: This same CDR3 is encoded by further DNA sequences in the sample.

TCRdb re-called the RT-PCR reads via CATT. The sample records over a thousand delta-chain clones, about 15% being singletons. Sequencing input: gamma-delta T cells. This sequence was found in a human donor. It is not recorded whose cells these are; they may come from a transplant donor. The chain couples TRDV2 to TRDJ1, with D perhaps TRDD3 (6 bases). CDR3 protein: CACDYRRGGRSKLIF. The CDR3 bases are TGTGCCTGTGACTACAGACGTGGGGGGAGGAGTAAACTCATCTTT.